Below, 9 T cell receptor beta chains from the same sample are listed, as sequenced in a study of blood T cell repertoires in COVID-19. The repertoire was sequenced with immunoSEQ multiplex PCR; TCRdb's copy has only in-frame clones and lacks some. In the table there are 110,000 to 150,000 clones, 65% to 85% of which are singletons. Sequenced: peripheral blood. The receptors were sampled from a human donor in a cohort sampled during active COVID-19.

The rearrangement joins TRBV4-2 to TRBJ2-1; possible D gene TRBD1, 6 bases. Trimming left V 0 bases short and J 4 bases short, with 10 bases between. CDR1 is LGHNA and CDR2 is YNFKEQ in the germline V gene. The CDR3 runs to 15 residues. The CDR3 DNA reads as TGTGCCAGCAGCCAAGATCTAGGGGGTTACAATGAGCAGTTCTTC. Translation: CASSQDLGGYNEQFF.

This rearrangement joins TRBV7-6 to TRBJ2-5, with D perhaps TRBD2 (5 bases). The ends were cut back, 1 base at V and 5 bases at J, with 11 bases in the middle. The CDR3 loop spans 14 amino acids. The germline CDR1 and CDR2 sequences are SGHVS and FNYEAQ. The CDR3, as DNA: TGTGCCAGCAGCTTAGTAGCTAGCCCGGAGACCCAGTACTTC. Protein product: CASSLVASPETQYF.

The genes are TRBV7-9 and TRBJ2-1, with TRBD1 matching 9 bases. The CDR3 is made up of 15 amino acids. Per the germline V gene, CDR1 is SEHNR and CDR2 is FQNEAQ (reference sequence). After removal of 7 bases from V and 9 bases from J, the junction contained 13 bases not matched to a gene. CDR3 region: CASTQWGQGWVEQFF. CDR3 bases: TGTGCCAGCACCCAATGGGGACAGGGTTGGGTTGAGCAGTTCTTC.

The chain couples TRBV28 to TRBJ1-2; the match to TRBD1 covers 8 bases. V shed 7 bases, J shed 0 bases, and the junction held 4 bases outside the gene matches. Germline V CDR1 and CDR2: MDHEN, SYDVKM. This CDR3 has 14 residues. The CDR3 bases are TGTGCCAGCACGGACAGGGCCTCTAACTATGGCTACACCTTC. It translates to CASTDRASNYGYTF.

The rearrangement uses TRBV7-9 and TRBJ1-6; 7 bases are shared with TRBD1. The trim removed 5 bases at V and 6 bases at J, leaving 7 bases unmatched. This CDR3 is built from 15 residues. Germline V gene lookup returns CDR1 SEHNR and CDR2 FQNEAQ (reference sequence). CDR3 in amino acids: CASSHRDSINSPLHF. The CDR3 nucleotides read TGTGCCAGCAGCCACCGGGACAGCATTAATTCACCCCTCCACTTT.

This chain connects TRBV5-1 to TRBJ1-2; 7 bases fit TRBD1. Per the germline V gene, CDR1 is SGHRS and CDR2 is YFSETQ. This CDR3 contains 14 residues. Losses at the gene ends were 0 bases for V and 4 bases for J; bases not matched to a gene: 3. CDR3 loop: CASSLGQGIYGYTF. The CDR3 DNA sequence: TGCGCCAGCAGCTTGGGACAGGGCATCTATGGCTACACCTTC. The full variable domain, completed using reference TRBV5-1 and TRBJ1-2, is KAGVTQTPRYLIKTRGQQVTLSCSPISGHRSVSWYQQTPGQGLQFLFEYFSETQRNKGNFPGRFSGRQFSNSRSEMNVSTLELGDSALYLCASSLGQGIYGYTFGSGTRLTVV.

The chain recombines TRBV10-3 with TRBJ2-5; no firm D call. This CDR3 has 12 residues. Germline-derived CDR1 and CDR2 are ENHRY and SYGVKD. V shed 10 bases and J shed 2 bases, with 11 bases lying between them. The CDR3: CASRPGQETQYF. CDR3 DNA: TGTGCCAGCCGACCAGGTCAAGAGACCCAGTACTTC.

This clone has more than one count but fewer than ten. The chain employs TRBV28 and TRBJ2-7; 10 nucleotides match TRBD1. The trim removed 4 bases at V and 9 bases at J, leaving 6 bases unmatched. Germline values: CDR1 MDHEN, CDR2 SYDVKM. The CDR3 sequence is 13 residues long. In nucleotides, the CDR3 is TGTGCCAGCAGTTGGGACAGGGGTTTGGTGCAGTACTTC. Encoded protein: CASSWDRGLVQYF.

The chain uses TRBV6-5 and TRBJ1-1; no clear D. V lost 8 bases to trimming and J lost 0 bases, with 10 bases between them. The CDR3 runs 13 residues. CDR1 and CDR2 from the germline V gene are MNHEY and SVGAGI. The CDR3 here is CASHRRMNTEAFF. The CDR3 nucleotides are TGTGCCAGCCATAGAAGAATGAACACTGAAGCTTTCTTT.